This paragraph covers one T cell receptor (beta chain) sequence. This entry is derived from a study of blood T cell repertoires in COVID-19. As for the study in general: The United States, Italy and Spain provided the acute and convalescent COVID-19 samples. T cells, B-cell-depleted T cells, or PBMCs supplied cDNA or gDNA.

Original processing notes: Nucleated cell number was recorded as an estimate derived from reference gene primer amplification. Sequencing was performed with immunoSEQ multiplex PCR; in TCRdb, only in-frame clones are kept and a portion is missing. V and J calls plus clone size are reproduced from that table; the DNA served to infer D and trimming. The table includes 100,000 to 130,000 clones, roughly 90% detected once. Looked up from germline, CDR1 is MNHEY and CDR2 is SMNVEV (reference sequence). The CDR3 length is 13 residues. V dropped 2 bases and J dropped 10 bases, with 13 bases sitting between them.

The receptor comes from a man aged 40-55 years with active or convalescent COVID-19. This chain joins TRBV27 and TRBJ2-3; D not resolved. Sequenced sample: peripheral blood. CDR3: CASSLGPQWAQYF. CDR3 DNA: TGTGCCAGCAGTTTAGGGCCCCAGTGGGCGCAGTATTTT.